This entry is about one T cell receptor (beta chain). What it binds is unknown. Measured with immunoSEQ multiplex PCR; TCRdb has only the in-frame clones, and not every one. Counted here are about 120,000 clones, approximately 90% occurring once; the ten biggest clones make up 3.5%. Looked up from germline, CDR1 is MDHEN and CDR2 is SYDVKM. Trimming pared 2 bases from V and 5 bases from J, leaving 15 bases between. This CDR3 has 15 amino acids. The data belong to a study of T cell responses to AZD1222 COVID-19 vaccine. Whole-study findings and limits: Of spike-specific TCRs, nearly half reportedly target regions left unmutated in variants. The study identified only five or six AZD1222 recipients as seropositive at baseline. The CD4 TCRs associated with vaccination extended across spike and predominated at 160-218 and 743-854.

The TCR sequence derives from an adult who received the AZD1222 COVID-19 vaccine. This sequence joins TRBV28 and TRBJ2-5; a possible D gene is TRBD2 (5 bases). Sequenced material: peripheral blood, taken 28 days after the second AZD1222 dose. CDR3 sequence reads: CASSLGRGLRETQYF. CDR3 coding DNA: TGTGCCAGCAGTTTAGGGCGAGGGCTCCGGGAGACCCAGTACTTC.